This passage covers 25 T cell receptor beta chains from one sample sequenced in a study of T cell changes during pregnancy in multiple sclerosis. Profiling relied on immunoSEQ multiplex PCR, and the TCRdb table lists in-frame clones only, not all of them. There are under 95,000 clones in the sample; about nine tenths occur only once, and 0.4% to 0.45% lies in the top ten. Here the sequenced sample was CD4+ T cells from peripheral blood mononuclear cells, taken before pregnancy. These receptors all stem from a female donor with multiple sclerosis, enrolled in a pregnancy study.

This chain joins TRBV5-1 and TRBJ2-5, with a weak D call TRBD1 (6 bases). Trimming cost V 0 bases and J 9 bases, with 18 bases left between them. The germline V gene encodes CDR1 SGHRS and CDR2 YFSETQ. The length of the CDR3 is 15 residues. CDR3 region: CASSLALGTPRAQYF. CDR3 DNA: TGCGCCAGCAGCTTGGCCTTAGGGACACCCAGAGCCCAGTACTTC.

The sample holds one count of this clone. The V call is TRBV5-4, the J call TRBJ1-5, with 7 bases identical to TRBD1. With V trimmed by 3 bases and J by 8 bases, 5 bases remained unmatched. Germline values: CDR1 SGHNT, CDR2 YYREEE (reference sequence). This CDR3 spans 13 amino acids. CDR3 nucleotides: TGTGCCAGCAGCTATAGGGGGCGGAAGCCCCAGCATTTT. Amino acids: CASSYRGRKPQHF.

The chain has TRBV28 and TRBJ1-1; TRBD1 might be the D (5 bases). The CDR3 is 13 residues long. The V end was cut by 2 bases, the J end by 5 bases, with 9 bases between. Germline V gene sequence: CDR1 MDHEN, CDR2 SYDVKM. The CDR3 nucleotides read TGTGCCAGCAGTTTAGCGACAGTTACTGAAGCTTTCTTT. The encoded protein is CASSLATVTEAFF.

The rearrangement joins TRBV7-2 to TRBJ2-7; D might be TRBD2 (5 bases). With 5 bases removed from V and 2 bases from J, the gap between germline ends came to 13 bases. CDR3 size: 14 residues. The germline gives CDR1 SGHTA, CDR2 FQGNSA. CDR3 in amino acids: CASSRKTGTYEQYF. The CDR3 DNA sequence: TGTGCCAGCAGCCGCAAGACGGGGACCTACGAGCAGTACTTC.

This clone was counted between two and nine times. The chain recombines TRBV23-1 with TRBJ1-1; D uncertain. TRBV23-1 is identified as an open reading frame with a role that is uncertain. The V gene lost 3 bases and the J gene lost 1 base, with 15 bases spanning the gap. The CDR3 has 16 amino acids. In DNA, the CDR3 is TGCGCCAGCAGTCACCCCGACTGGTATGGGAACACTGAAGCTTTCTTT. Amino acid sequence: CASSHPDWYGNTEAFF.

This rearrangement joins TRBV30 to TRBJ2-5; 9 nucleotides match TRBD1. Germline CDR1 and CDR2: GTSNPN and SVGIG (reference sequence). V lost 4 bases and J lost 5; bases outside the gene matches: 14. CDR3 length: 16 residues. CDR3 in DNA: TGTGCCTGGAACAAGGTTGGGGGGACAGGGAGGGAGACCCAGTACTTC. Its translation is CAWNKVGGTGRETQYF.

The chain recombines TRBV5-6 with TRBJ2-7; TRBD2 aligns across 9 bases. Germline V gene lookup returns CDR1 SGHDT and CDR2 YYEEEE. CDR3 length: 15 amino acids. V gave up 1 base and J gave up 13 bases; unmatched junction bases: 15. CDR3 DNA sequence: TGTGCCAGCAGCTTGTGGGGGCGGGAGGGCTTAGGTTTTTACTTC. Translated, it gives CASSLWGREGLGFYF.

The chain combines TRBV2 with TRBJ1-2; 8 nucleotides line up with TRBD1. The germline gives CDR1 SNHLY, CDR2 FYNNEI. The V and J ends lost 5 bases and 1 base, in that order; junction bases with no gene match: 6. The CDR3 totals 15 residues. CDR3 sequence (DNA): TGTGCCAGCAGTTATGGACAGGGCCTTAACTATGGCTACACCTTC. It yields the protein CASSYGQGLNYGYTF.

This clone turned up a few times. The chain employs TRBV7-9 and TRBJ2-7; the match to TRBD1 covers 8 bases. Germline CDR1 reads SEHNR; CDR2 reads FQNEAQ (reference sequence). V was clipped by 7 bases and J by 0 bases; unmatched bases: 14. This CDR3 has 17 amino acids. CDR3 sequence: CASTPIPGQASSYEQYF. The CDR3 region has the DNA TGTGCCAGCACCCCTATCCCGGGACAGGCGAGCTCCTACGAGCAGTACTTC.

The V call is TRBV5-4, the J call TRBJ2-2; 9 bases match TRBD1. The CDR3 contains 16 residues. J was trimmed by 4 bases and V by 4 bases; bases with no gene match: 8. Per the germline V gene, CDR1 is SGHNT and CDR2 is YYREEE (reference sequence). DNA of the CDR3: TGTGCCAGCAGCCCCCGGACAGGGGAGGGCACCGGGGAGCTGTTTTTT. This gives the protein CASSPRTGEGTGELFF.

The rearrangement uses TRBV9 and TRBJ1-1; 8 nucleotides line up with TRBD1. The CDR3 covers 14 residues. Per the germline V gene, CDR1 is SGDLS and CDR2 is YYNGEE. The V segment lost 4 bases and the J segment 4 bases; nucleotides outside the gene matches: 6. The CDR3 here is CASSTEDRVTEAFF. In DNA, the CDR3 is TGTGCCAGCAGCACCGAGGACAGGGTCACTGAAGCTTTCTTT.

The CDR3 DNA follows: TGTGCCTGGGCAGAGGGACTAGCGGGGGTCAGGCGCCGGGACAATGAGCAGTTCTTC. As protein: CAWAEGLAGVRRRDNEQFF. V gene TRBV30 combines with J gene TRBJ2-1, with 14 bases that match TRBD2. The CDR3 loop spans 19 amino acids. With 5 bases clipped from V and 5 bases from J, the junction kept 17 bases outside the gene matches. Per germline, CDR1 GTSNPN and CDR2 SVGIG (reference sequence).

This clone showed up just a few times. The chain employs TRBV6-1 and TRBJ1-5; 9 positions match TRBD1. CDR1 is MNHNS and CDR2 is SASEGT in the germline V gene. The V gene end was trimmed by 3 bases and the J gene end by 4 bases; junction bases not matched to a gene: 1. There are 14 residues in the CDR3. The CDR3 DNA is TGTGCCAGCAGTGATGGGACAGGGAATCAGCCCCAGCATTTT. Protein product: CASSDGTGNQPQHF.

DNA of the CDR3: TGTGCCAGCTCACCAGGACTAGCGGGAGGCCATTCCTACGAGCAGTACTTC. It translates to CASSPGLAGGHSYEQYF. The chain carries TRBV18 and TRBJ2-7, with TRBD2 matching over 14 bases. With V trimmed by 2 bases and J by 1 base, 4 bases remained unmatched. Per the germline V gene, CDR1 is KGHSH and CDR2 is LQKENI. This CDR3 has 17 residues.

The gene calls are TRBV7-9 and TRBJ1-1; possibly TRBD1 for D (6 bases). The length of the CDR3 is 13 residues. Trimming removed 4 bases at V and 6 bases at J, with 12 bases between. Germline V gene sequence: CDR1 SEHNR, CDR2 FQNEAQ (reference sequence). CDR3 bases: TGTGCCAGCAGCTGGCAGGGGAAGGCTGAAGCTTTCTTT. Its translation: CASSWQGKAEAFF.

J is TRBJ1-5 and V is TRBV28; D not certain. The V gene lost 2 bases and the J gene lost 6 bases, with 11 bases spanning the gap. Germline CDR1 is MDHEN and CDR2 is SYDVKM. The CDR3 is 14 residues long. The DNA of the CDR3 is TGTGCCAGCAGTTTACCCAGTTCTGGTCAGCCCCAGCATTTT. It translates to CASSLPSSGQPQHF.

The V and J genes are TRBV2 and TRBJ2-3, with a possible D match to TRBD2 (5 bases). Germline assignment: CDR1 SNHLY and CDR2 FYNNEI. Between the trimmed V and J ends, which lost 4 bases and 3 bases, there was a span of 8 bases. CDR3 length: 13 amino acids. In nucleotides, the CDR3 is TGTGCCAGCAGTGTAGAGGGAACAGATACGCAGTATTTT. Amino acids: CASSVEGTDTQYF.

The count of this clone is one. The V gene is TRBV27, the J gene TRBJ2-2, with TRBD2 matching 11 bases. Trimming cost V 6 bases and J 6 bases; bases outside gene matches: 12. The CDR3 runs to 17 residues. The germline V gene encodes CDR1 MNHEY and CDR2 SMNVEV (reference sequence). DNA for the CDR3: TGTGCCAGCAGGGGTAGCGGGAGGGCCTCTTTCCCCGGGGAGCTGTTTTTT. Its protein is CASRGSGRASFPGELFF.

V usage is TRBV29-1 and J usage is TRBJ1-2; no clear D gene. The CDR3 is made up of 14 amino acids. From germline, CDR1 is SQVTM and CDR2 ANQGSEA. V was clipped by 6 bases and J by 1 base, with 15 bases between them. CDR3 loop: CSVALLGNNYGYTF. DNA for the CDR3: TGCAGCGTGGCCTTGCTAGGAAATAACTATGGCTACACCTTC.

The chain has TRBV11-2 and TRBJ1-4; 12 bases agree with TRBD1. Looked up from germline, CDR1 is SGHAT and CDR2 is FQNNGV. This CDR3 has 17 amino acids. V was pared by 3 bases and J by 5 bases, with 7 bases of the junction left unmatched. The CDR3 is CASSLGDRGRVNEKLFF. Written as DNA, the CDR3 is TGTGCCAGCAGCTTGGGGGACAGGGGGCGCGTAAATGAAAAACTGTTTTTT.

The chain joins TRBV15 to TRBJ1-5; D not resolved. Germline lookup yields CDR1 LNHNV and CDR2 YYDKDF (reference sequence). CDR3 length: 13 amino acids. V shed 1 base and J shed 11 bases, with 12 bases lying between them. CDR3 sequence reads: CATSRGRKGSQHF. CDR3 bases: TGTGCCACCAGCAGAGGCAGGAAAGGTTCCCAGCATTTT.

The table lists this clone with a count of one. V and J are TRBV19 and TRBJ1-5; 8 bases align to TRBD1. Trimming took 2 bases from V and 7 from J; bases not matched to a gene: 7. Germline V lookup: CDR1 LNHDA, CDR2 SQIVND (reference sequence). CDR3 length equals 15 residues. CDR3 nucleotides: TGTGCCAGTAGTATAATCGGACAGGGTTACCAGCCCCAGCATTTT. Protein sequence: CASSIIGQGYQPQHF.

This chain connects TRBV5-1 to TRBJ2-3, with TRBD2 identical over 7 bases. Trimming at V came to 0 bases and at J to 5 bases, leaving 12 bases not matched to a gene. Germline V gene lookup returns CDR1 SGHRS and CDR2 YFSETQ. The CDR3 loop spans 17 amino acids. The CDR3 spells CASSLERGRAVGDTQYF. CDR3 coding DNA: TGCGCCAGCAGCTTGGAACGTGGGAGGGCCGTGGGAGATACGCAGTATTTT.

Regarding this clone: A junction end diverges from the germline sequence, so it may reflect a read error. The V gene is TRBV30, the J gene TRBJ1-2, with 7 bases aligning to TRBD1. The CDR3 extends over 11 amino acids. Germline loops: CDR1 GTSNPN, CDR2 SVGIG (reference sequence). CDR3 in DNA: TGTGCCTGGAGTCAGGGGGGTGGCCACACCTTC. It translates to CAWSQGGGHTF.

The count of this clone is one. The chain combines TRBV11-2 with TRBJ1-4; 7 nucleotides agree with TRBD1. The J segment lost 4 bases and the V segment lost 0 bases, leaving 14 bases of the junction unmatched. Germline V gene sequence: CDR1 SGHAT, CDR2 FQNNGV. The CDR3 spans 19 residues. Here the CDR3 reads CASSLDHPLPGQINEKLFF. The DNA for the CDR3 is TGTGCCAGCAGCTTAGATCACCCTCTTCCGGGACAGATTAATGAAAAACTGTTTTTT.